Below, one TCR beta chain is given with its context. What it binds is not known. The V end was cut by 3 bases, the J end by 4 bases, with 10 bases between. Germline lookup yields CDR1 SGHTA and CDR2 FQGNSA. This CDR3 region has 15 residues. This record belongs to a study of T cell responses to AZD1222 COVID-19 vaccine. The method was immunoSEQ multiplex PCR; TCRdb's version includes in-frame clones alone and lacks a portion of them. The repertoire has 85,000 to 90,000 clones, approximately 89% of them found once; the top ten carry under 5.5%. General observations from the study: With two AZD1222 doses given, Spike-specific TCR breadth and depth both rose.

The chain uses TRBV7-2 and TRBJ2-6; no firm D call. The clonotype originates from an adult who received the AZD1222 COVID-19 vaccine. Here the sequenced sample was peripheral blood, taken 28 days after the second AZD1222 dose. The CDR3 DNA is TGTGCCAGCAGCTTTACCGTCTCCGGGGCCAACGTCCTGACTTTC. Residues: CASSFTVSGANVLTF. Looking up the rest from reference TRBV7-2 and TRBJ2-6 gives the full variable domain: GAGVSQSPSNKVTEKGKDVELRCDPISGHTALYWYRQSLGQGLEFLIYFQGNSAPDKSGLPSDRFSAERTGGSVSTLTIQRTQQEDSAVYLCASSFTVSGANVLTFGAGSRLTVL.